Listed below are T cell receptor beta chains from one sample, sequenced in a study of shared clonotypes between healthy human individuals. Method: immunoSEQ multiplex PCR; TCRdb's copy keeps in-frame clones and lacks some. The sample consists of 2,500,000 or so clones, around 92% of them appearing once. The sequencing sample was made of naive CD4+ T cells from PBMCs. The receptors were sampled from a man between 18 and 35 years old in good health. Some clones in this sample may be carry-over from other donors' samples. Each CDR3 is given with its conserved first and last residue. A D gene is named only where the DNA matches it firmly. A row's size may be missing; if present it is once, few, many or a size class.

d_call,j_call,clone_size,v_call,cdr3_nt,cdr3_aa
TRBD2,TRBJ2-7,.,TRBV30,TGTGCCTGGAGAAAGACTAGCGGGATTCACGAGCAGTACTTC,CAWRKTSGIHEQYF
.,TRBJ1-3,few,TRBV5-1,TGCGCCAGCAGCTTGCAGGGACCTGGAAACACCATATATTTT,CASSLQGPGNTIYF
.,TRBJ2-7,.,TRBV5-6,TGTGCCAGCGGGCCGGCGGGATCCTACGAGCAGTACTTC,CASGPAGSYEQYF
TRBD1,TRBJ1-3,.,TRBV28,TGTGCCACGACACGGGACAGAGCTGGAAACACCATATATTTT,CATTRDRAGNTIYF
.,TRBJ1-4,few,TRBV28,TGTGCCAGTGGTTCAGGTGAAAAACTGTTTTTT,CASGSGEKLFF
.,TRBJ2-2,.,TRBV20-1,TGCAGTGCTAGAGGGCCCGGGGAGCTGTTTTTT,CSARGPGELFF
TRBD1,TRBJ2-2,.,TRBV5-1,TGCGCCAGCAGTCCGGGACAGGGGTACACCGGGGAGCTGTTTTTT,CASSPGQGYTGELFF
.,TRBJ2-3,.,TRBV4-2,TGTGCCAGCAGCCAAGACAGGTTCAGTCCCCGGGATACGCAGTATTTT,CASSQDRFSPRDTQYF
TRBD1,TRBJ2-7,.,TRBV5-1,TGCGCCAGCAGCTGGACGGGACAGAGTTACGAGCAGTACTTC,CASSWTGQSYEQYF
.,TRBJ2-7,.,TRBV4-1,TGCGCCAGCAGCCGAACGACCGAGACAGCGACCTACGAGCAGTACTTC,CASSRTTETATYEQYF
.,TRBJ1-1,once,TRBV7-9,TGTGCCAGCAGCTCTCAAGCAAACACTGAAGCTTTCTTT,CASSSQANTEAFF
.,TRBJ2-3,.,TRBV10-2,TGCGCCAGCAGTGGTCGAGTAAATACGCAGTATTTT,CASSGRVNTQYF
.,TRBJ1-6,.,TRBV4-1,TGCGCCAGCAGCCAAGACCCGGGGGGAGATAATTCACCCCTCCACTTT,CASSQDPGGDNSPLHF
.,TRBJ2-7,.,TRBV2,TGTGCCAGCAGTCCGGACGGTACCTACGAGCAGTACTTC,CASSPDGTYEQYF
TRBD2,TRBJ2-5,.,TRBV10-2,TGCGCCAGCAGTGGGAGCGGGAGTAAGGAGACCCAGTACTTC,CASSGSGSKETQYF
TRBD1,TRBJ2-4,.,TRBV27,TGTGCCAGCAGTTTCCGACAGGGCGGAAACATTCAGTACTTC,CASSFRQGGNIQYF
TRBD2,TRBJ2-1,.,TRBV28,TGTGCCAGCAGTTTATCGGGGACTAGCGGATACAATGAGCAGTTCTTC,CASSLSGTSGYNEQFF
.,TRBJ1-5,once,TRBV28,TGTGCCAGCACCGCTGTAAGAATCAATCAGCCCCAGCATTTT,CASTAVRINQPQHF
TRBD1,TRBJ1-5,.,TRBV30,TGTGCCTGGAGTAACGGACAGGGGAATCAGCCCCAGCATTTT,CAWSNGQGNQPQHF
TRBD2,TRBJ2-7,once,TRBV5-1,TGCGCCAGCAGCTTGGGAGCGGGAGGTTCCTACGAGCAGTACTTC,CASSLGAGGSYEQYF
.,TRBJ1-5,.,TRBV7-8,TGTGCCAGCAGCTTAGCTGCACAGGGTTCGTTTCAGCCCCAGCATTTT,CASSLAAQGSFQPQHF
.,TRBJ1-5,.,TRBV30,TGTGCCTGGGCCCGGGACAGCAATCAGCCCCAGCATTTT,CAWARDSNQPQHF
.,TRBJ1-4,once,TRBV19,TGTGCCAGTAGTATCTACGGAGCAACTAATGAAAAACTGTTTTTT,CASSIYGATNEKLFF
.,TRBJ1-2,.,TRBV10-3,TGTGCCATCAGCGGGAGGGATCACGGCTATGGCTACACCTTC,CAISGRDHGYGYTF
.,TRBJ2-2,.,TRBV15,TGTGCCACCAGCAGAGGGCTAGGGGAGCTGTTTTTT,CATSRGLGELFF